In this sample, the clone carrying this T cell receptor beta chain turned up once. This sample was taken from a study of T cell changes during pregnancy in multiple sclerosis. Trimming shortened V by 1 base and J by 1 base, and 13 bases separated the two germline ends. From germline, CDR1 is SGHNT and CDR2 YYREEE (reference sequence). The CDR3 runs to 16 residues. This table comes from immunoSEQ multiplex PCR, and its TCRdb copy is limited to in-frame clones, with some not included. In the table there are 40,000 to 60,000 clones, around 94% of which are singletons. The chain recombines TRBV5-4 with TRBJ2-3; D is unresolved. This clonotype was obtained from a female donor with multiple sclerosis, enrolled in a pregnancy study. The material was CD4+ T cells from peripheral blood mononuclear cells, obtained before pregnancy. CDR3 bases: TGTGCCAGCAGCTTGAGCCGCGTCACCGGCACAGATACGCAGTATTTT. Translated: CASSLSRVTGTDTQYF.